Following are 15 T cell receptor beta chains from one sample sequenced in a study of graft-versus-host responses after intestinal transplantation. This table comes from immunoSEQ multiplex PCR, and its TCRdb copy is limited to in-frame clones, with some not included. This table holds fewer than 30,000 clones, around nine tenths found once. This sample comprised PBMCs, obtained 450 to 460 days after intestinal transplantation. The receptor set was obtained from a human patient who received an intestinal transplant, so some T cells may come from the graft donor.

The chain recombines TRBV11-2 with TRBJ1-2; weak D call: TRBD1 (6 bases). From germline, CDR1 is SGHAT and CDR2 FQNNGV. Trimming stripped 5 bases from V and 3 bases from J, with 10 bases between. The CDR3 length is 13 residues. CDR3 loop: CASSQDRYYGYTF. The CDR3 bases are TGTGCCAGCAGCCAGGACAGATACTATGGCTACACCTTC.

This clone was seen a few times. The V and J genes are TRBV2 and TRBJ2-7; D not resolved. Germline lookup yields CDR1 SNHLY and CDR2 FYNNEI. Trimming removed 3 bases at V and 7 bases at J, with 13 bases between. This CDR3 is built from 13 residues. CDR3 sequence reads: CASSDVSQVEQYF. For the CDR3, the DNA is TGTGCCAGCAGTGATGTTTCTCAGGTAGAGCAGTACTTC.

This sequence joins TRBV6-1 and TRBJ1-5; TRBD1 matches 8 bases. Germline assignment: CDR1 MNHNS and CDR2 SASEGT. V lost 7 bases, J lost 0 bases, and 5 bases stayed unmatched. CDR3 length: 15 amino acids. As DNA, the CDR3 is TGTGCCAGCAATACAGGGGGTTATAGCAATCAGCCCCAGCATTTT. It codes for CASNTGGYSNQPQHF.

CDR3 residues: CASSYRGGDTEAFF. The CDR3 DNA reads TGTGCCAGCAGTTACAGGGGTGGGGACACTGAAGCTTTCTTT. The chain employs TRBV6-5 and TRBJ1-1; a possible D gene is TRBD1 (5 bases). Trimming removed 2 bases at V and 3 bases at J, with 10 bases between. Germline V lookup: CDR1 MNHEY, CDR2 SVGAGI. This CDR3 contains 14 residues.

The chain recombines TRBV7-9 with TRBJ2-7; 7 bases match TRBD1. CDR3 length: 14 residues. Losses at the gene ends were 4 bases for V and 4 bases for J; bases not matched to a gene: 7. Germline values: CDR1 SEHNR, CDR2 FQNEAQ (reference sequence). The DNA of the CDR3 is TGTGCCAGCAGCTCCACAGGGGTACTATACGAGCAGTACTTC. It is translated as CASSSTGVLYEQYF.

The chain is built from TRBV30 and TRBJ2-2, with D possibly called TRBD1 or TRBD2 (5 bases each). The V gene's germline CDR1 is GTSNPN and CDR2 SVGIG (reference sequence). Trimming removed 8 bases from V and 6 bases from J, with 16 bases in between. The length of the CDR3 is 13 residues. CDR3 sequence (DNA): TGTGCCCGTTCAGAGGGGAGATCCGGGGAGCTGTTTTTT. This encodes CARSEGRSGELFF.

The gene calls are TRBV6-1 and TRBJ2-5; D call uncertain. CDR3 size: 11 residues. Germline lookup yields CDR1 MNHNS and CDR2 SASEGT. V dropped 7 bases and J dropped 5 bases, with 8 bases sitting between them. Written as DNA, the CDR3 is TGTGCCAGCACCTCCGGGGAGACCCAGTACTTC. This encodes CASTSGETQYF.

The chain has TRBV28 and TRBJ2-2; D ambiguous. The CDR3 has 13 residues. The V end lost 6 bases, the J end lost 6 bases, and 11 bases lay between the germline ends. Germline-derived CDR1 and CDR2 are MDHEN and SYDVKM. This CDR3 is CASSSPTAGELFF. CDR3 bases: TGTGCCAGCAGCTCGCCCACCGCCGGGGAGCTGTTTTTT.

This clone occurred once. The rearrangement joins TRBV10-1 to TRBJ1-4; tentative D call: TRBD1 (5 bases). This CDR3 spans 14 amino acids. Germline V lookup: CDR1 WNHNN, CDR2 SYGVQD (reference sequence). Trimming took off 2 bases at V and 7 bases at J, with 11 bases between the two ends. The CDR3: CASSEVQGFEKLFF. The CDR3 DNA reads TGCGCCAGCAGTGAGGTGCAGGGCTTTGAAAAACTGTTTTTT.

In its sample, this clone was seen a few times. The chain employs TRBV5-1 and TRBJ2-7; TRBD2 agrees at 11 bases. Germline V lookup: CDR1 SGHRS, CDR2 YFSETQ. The J segment lost 0 bases and the V segment lost 1 base, leaving 6 bases of the junction unmatched. CDR3 length: 17 amino acids. The CDR3 DNA is TGCGCCAGCAGCTTGCCGGGACTAGCGGAATACTCCTACGAGCAGTACTTC. Translated, it gives CASSLPGLAEYSYEQYF.

The chain couples TRBV30 to TRBJ2-3; perhaps TRBD2 as D (6 bases). Germline CDR1 and CDR2: GTSNPN and SVGIG (reference sequence). Trimming pared 5 bases from V and 5 bases from J, leaving 29 bases between. The CDR3 loop spans 18 amino acids. The CDR3 is CAWSGTPFSPILRDTQYF. DNA of the CDR3: TGTGCCTGGTCCGGGACTCCCTTTTCTCCCATCCTAAGAGATACGCAGTATTTT. Full variable domain (rest looked up from reference TRBV30 and TRBJ2-3): SQTIHQWPATLVQPVGSPLSLECTVEGTSNPNLYWYRQAAGRGLQLLFYSVGIGQISSEVPQNLSASRPQDRQFILSSKKLLLSDSGFYLCAWSGTPFSPILRDTQYFGPGTRLTVL.

V and J are TRBV10-3 and TRBJ2-7, with 7 bases lining up with TRBD2. Germline CDR1 is ENHRY and CDR2 is SYGVKD. CDR3 length: 11 residues. V shed 4 bases, J shed 6 bases, and the junction held 0 bases outside the gene matches. The CDR3 region has the DNA TGTGCCATCAGTGCGGGGGGCGAGCAGTACTTC. Its translation is CAISAGGEQYF.

The V and J genes are TRBV5-1 and TRBJ2-7; D may be TRBD2 (6 bases). Trimming shortened V by 2 bases and J by 3 bases, and 9 bases separated the two germline ends. The CDR3 extends over 13 amino acids. Germline-derived CDR1 and CDR2 are SGHRS and YFSETQ. CDR3 protein: CASSFGGGYEQYF. The CDR3 DNA follows: TGCGCCAGCAGCTTCGGGGGAGGCTACGAGCAGTACTTC.

V and J are TRBV6-6 and TRBJ1-3; D not certain. Germline CDR1 and CDR2: MNHNY and SVGAGI (reference sequence). V lost 5 bases, J lost 3 bases, and 14 bases lay in between. The CDR3 runs to 15 residues. For the CDR3, the DNA is TGTGCCAGCAGTGATCAGGTCTCTGGTGGAAACACCATATATTTT. Amino acids: CASSDQVSGGNTIYF.

The rearrangement joins TRBV5-1 to TRBJ2-1; no clear D gene. The germline V and J ends were trimmed by 0 bases and 3 bases, with 10 bases remaining between them. CDR1 and CDR2 (germline): SGHRS, YFSETQ. The CDR3 has 15 amino acids. The CDR3 region has the DNA TGCGCCAGCAGCTTGGAAGCGCGAAACTACAATGAGCAGTTCTTC. It encodes CASSLEARNYNEQFF.